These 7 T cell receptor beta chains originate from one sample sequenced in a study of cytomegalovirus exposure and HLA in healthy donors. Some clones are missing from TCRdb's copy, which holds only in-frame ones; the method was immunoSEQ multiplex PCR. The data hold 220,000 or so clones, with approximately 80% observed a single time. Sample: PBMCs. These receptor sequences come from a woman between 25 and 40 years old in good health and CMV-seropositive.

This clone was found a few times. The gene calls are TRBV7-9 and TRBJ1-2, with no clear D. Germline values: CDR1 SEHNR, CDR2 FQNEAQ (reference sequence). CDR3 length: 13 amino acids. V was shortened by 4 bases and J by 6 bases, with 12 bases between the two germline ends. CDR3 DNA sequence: TGTGCCAGCAGCTCCCAGTTTCAGGATGGCTACACCTTC. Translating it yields CASSSQFQDGYTF.

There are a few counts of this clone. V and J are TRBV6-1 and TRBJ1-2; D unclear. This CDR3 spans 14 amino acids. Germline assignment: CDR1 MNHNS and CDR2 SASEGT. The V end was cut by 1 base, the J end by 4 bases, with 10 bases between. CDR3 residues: CASSEDGRLYGYTF. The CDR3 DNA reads TGTGCCAGCAGTGAAGATGGGCGGCTCTATGGCTACACCTTC.

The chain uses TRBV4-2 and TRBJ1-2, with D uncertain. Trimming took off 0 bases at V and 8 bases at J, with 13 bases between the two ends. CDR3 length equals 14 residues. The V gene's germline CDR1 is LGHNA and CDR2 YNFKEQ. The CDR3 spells CASSQDRPRGGYTF. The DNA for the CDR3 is TGTGCCAGCAGCCAAGATCGACCGCGAGGGGGCTACACCTTC.

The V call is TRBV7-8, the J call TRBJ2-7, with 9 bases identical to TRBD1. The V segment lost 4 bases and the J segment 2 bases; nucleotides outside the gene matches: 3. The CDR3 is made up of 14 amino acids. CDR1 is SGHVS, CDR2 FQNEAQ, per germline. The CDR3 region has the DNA TGTGCCAGCAGCTATCGGACAGGGGCCTACGAGCAGTACTTC. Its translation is CASSYRTGAYEQYF.

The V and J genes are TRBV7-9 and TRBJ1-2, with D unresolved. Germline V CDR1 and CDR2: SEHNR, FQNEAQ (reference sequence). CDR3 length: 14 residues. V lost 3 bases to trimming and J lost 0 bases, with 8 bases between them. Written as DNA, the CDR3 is TGTGCCAGCAGCTTCGCAGGATCTAACTATGGCTACACCTTC. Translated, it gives CASSFAGSNYGYTF.

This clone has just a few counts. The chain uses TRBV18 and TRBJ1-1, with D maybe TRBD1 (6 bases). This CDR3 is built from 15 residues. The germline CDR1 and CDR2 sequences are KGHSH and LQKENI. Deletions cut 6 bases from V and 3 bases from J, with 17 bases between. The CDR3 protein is CASSLTGTPDTEAFF. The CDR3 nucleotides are TGTGCCAGCTCCCTAACCGGGACACCGGACACTGAAGCTTTCTTT. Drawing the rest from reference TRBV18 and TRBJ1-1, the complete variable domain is NAGVMQNPRHLVRRRGQEARLRCSPMKGHSHVYWYRQLPEEGLKFMVYLQKENIIDESGMPKERFSAEFPKEGPSILRIQQVVRGDSAAYFCASSLTGTPDTEAFFGQGTRLTVV.

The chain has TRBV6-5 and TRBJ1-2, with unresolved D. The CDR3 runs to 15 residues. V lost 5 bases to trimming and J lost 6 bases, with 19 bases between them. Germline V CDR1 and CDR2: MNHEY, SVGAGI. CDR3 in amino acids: CASSPEAVEYNGYTF. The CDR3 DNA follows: TGTGCCAGCAGTCCCGAGGCTGTTGAGTATAATGGCTACACCTTC.